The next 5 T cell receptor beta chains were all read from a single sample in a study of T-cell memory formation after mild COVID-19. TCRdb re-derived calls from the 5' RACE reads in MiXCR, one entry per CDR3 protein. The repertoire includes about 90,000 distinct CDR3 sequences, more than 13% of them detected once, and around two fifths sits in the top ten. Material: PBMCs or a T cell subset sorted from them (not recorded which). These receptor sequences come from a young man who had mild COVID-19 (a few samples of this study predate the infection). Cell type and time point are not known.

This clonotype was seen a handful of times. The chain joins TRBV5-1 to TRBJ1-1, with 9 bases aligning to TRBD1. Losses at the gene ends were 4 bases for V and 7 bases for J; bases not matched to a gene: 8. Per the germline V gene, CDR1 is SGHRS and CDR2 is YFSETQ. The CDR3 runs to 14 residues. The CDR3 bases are TGCGCCAGCAGCCCCGGACAGGGGATAGATGAAGCTTTCTTT. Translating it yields CASSPGQGIDEAFF.

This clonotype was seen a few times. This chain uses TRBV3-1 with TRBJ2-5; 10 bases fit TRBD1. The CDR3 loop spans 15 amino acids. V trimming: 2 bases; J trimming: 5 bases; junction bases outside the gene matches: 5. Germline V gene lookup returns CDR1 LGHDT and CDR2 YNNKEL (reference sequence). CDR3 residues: CASSQPGTGVETQYF. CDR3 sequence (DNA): TGTGCCAGCAGCCAACCCGGGACAGGGGTCGAGACCCAGTACTTC.

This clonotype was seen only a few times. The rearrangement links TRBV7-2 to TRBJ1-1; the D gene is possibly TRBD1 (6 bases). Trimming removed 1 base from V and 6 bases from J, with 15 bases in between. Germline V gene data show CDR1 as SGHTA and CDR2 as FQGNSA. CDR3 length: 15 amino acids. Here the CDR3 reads CASSLDRVWMSEAFF. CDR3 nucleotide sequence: TGTGCCAGCAGCTTAGACAGGGTTTGGATGTCTGAAGCTTTCTTT.

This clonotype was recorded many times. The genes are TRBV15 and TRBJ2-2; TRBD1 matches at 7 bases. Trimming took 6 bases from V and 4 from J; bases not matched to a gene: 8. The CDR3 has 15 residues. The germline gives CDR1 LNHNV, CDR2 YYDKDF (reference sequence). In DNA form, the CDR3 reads TGTGCCACCAGAATACAGGGGTTCCCCACCGGGGAGCTGTTTTTT. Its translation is CATRIQGFPTGELFF.

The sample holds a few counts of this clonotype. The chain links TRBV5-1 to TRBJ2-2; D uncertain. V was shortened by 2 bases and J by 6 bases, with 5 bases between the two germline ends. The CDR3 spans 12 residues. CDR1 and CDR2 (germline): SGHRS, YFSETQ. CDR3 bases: TGCGCCAGCAGCTTTGGGGCCGGGGAGCTGTTTTTT. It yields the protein CASSFGAGELFF. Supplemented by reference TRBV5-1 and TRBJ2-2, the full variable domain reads KAGVTQTPRYLIKTRGQQVTLSCSPISGHRSVSWYQQTPGQGLQFLFEYFSETQRNKGNFPGRFSGRQFSNSRSEMNVSTLELGDSALYLCASSFGAGELFFGEGSRLTVL.